This TCR beta chain was identified during a study of T cell responses to AZD1222 COVID-19 vaccine. Method: immunoSEQ multiplex PCR; TCRdb's copy keeps in-frame clones and lacks some. The table shows under 200,000 clones, with 94% occurring only once. As to this clone: The antigen remains unidentified.

Study-wide findings and caveats: Distributed over spike, vaccine-associated CD4 TCRs predominated at 160-218 and 743-854. Reports indicate that nearly half of spike-specific TCRs are directed at unmutated variant regions. It should be noted that donors were predominantly white British and more often female, and clonal diversity was possibly underestimated. A rise in Spike-specific TCR breadth and depth followed two AZD1222 doses.

Germline CDR1 is LGHDT and CDR2 is YNNKEL (reference sequence). V was shortened by 8 bases and J by 0 bases, with 8 bases between the two germline ends. The CDR3 spans 14 residues. This chain joins TRBV3-1 (or the pseudogene TRBV3-2) and TRBJ1-6; D is undetermined. This receptor was obtained from an adult in good health. This sample comprised peripheral blood, obtained on day 0 of AZD1222 vaccination. The CDR3: CASAPSSYNSPLHF. The DNA of the CDR3 is TGTGCCAGCGCGCCGAGCTCCTATAATTCACCCCTCCACTTT.